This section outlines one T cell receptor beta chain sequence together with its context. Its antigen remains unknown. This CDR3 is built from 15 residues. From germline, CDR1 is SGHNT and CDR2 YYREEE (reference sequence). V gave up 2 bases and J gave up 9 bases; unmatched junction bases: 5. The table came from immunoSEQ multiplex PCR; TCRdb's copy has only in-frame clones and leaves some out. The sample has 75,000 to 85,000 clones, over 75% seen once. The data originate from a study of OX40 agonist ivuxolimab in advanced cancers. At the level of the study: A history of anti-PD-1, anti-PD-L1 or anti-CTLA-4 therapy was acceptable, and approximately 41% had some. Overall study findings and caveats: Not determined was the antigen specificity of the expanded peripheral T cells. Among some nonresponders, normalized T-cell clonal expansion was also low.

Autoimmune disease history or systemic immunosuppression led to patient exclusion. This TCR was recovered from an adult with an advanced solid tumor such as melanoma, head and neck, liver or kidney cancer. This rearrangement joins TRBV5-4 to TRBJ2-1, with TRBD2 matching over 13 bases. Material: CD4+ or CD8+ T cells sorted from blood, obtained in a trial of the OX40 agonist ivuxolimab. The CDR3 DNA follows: TGTGCCAGCAGCTTACCGGGACTAGCGGGGAGTGAGCAGTTCTTC. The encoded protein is CASSLPGLAGSEQFF.